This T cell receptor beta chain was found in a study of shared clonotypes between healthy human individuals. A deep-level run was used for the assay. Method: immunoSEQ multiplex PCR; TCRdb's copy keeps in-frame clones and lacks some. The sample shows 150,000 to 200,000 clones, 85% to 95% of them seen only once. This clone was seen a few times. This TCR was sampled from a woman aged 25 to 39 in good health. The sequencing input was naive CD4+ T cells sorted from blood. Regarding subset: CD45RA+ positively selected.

CDR3 bases: TGTGCCAGCAGTTATATGGACAGGAAAGAAGCTTTCTTT. Amino acids: CASSYMDRKEAFF. V and J are TRBV6-5 and TRBJ1-1; 7 bases agree with TRBD1. This CDR3 is built from 13 residues. Trimming at V came to 3 bases and at J to 8 bases, leaving 6 bases not matched to a gene. CDR1 and CDR2 (germline): MNHEY, SVGAGI.